The 6 T cell receptor beta chains below come from one sample, sequenced in a study of blood T cell repertoires in COVID-19. Clones were read by immunoSEQ multiplex PCR, and TCRdb kept only the in-frame ones, dropping some. The sample records 50,000 to 75,000 clones, roughly 90% being singletons. The sequenced material came from peripheral blood. The receptors derive from a woman between 45 and 65 years old with active or convalescent COVID-19.

V gene TRBV5-6 combines with J gene TRBJ1-2; no reliable D call. The CDR3 has 15 amino acids. V gave up 6 bases and J gave up 0 bases, with 15 bases separating them. CDR1 SGHDT and CDR2 YYEEEE come from the germline V gene. The CDR3 here is CASTRWGETNYGYTF. The CDR3, as DNA: TGTGCCAGCACCCGGTGGGGAGAAACTAACTATGGCTACACCTTC.

The chain employs TRBV4-1 and TRBJ1-2; 10 nucleotides align to TRBD1. The CDR3 is 16 amino acids. Unmatched junction bases numbered 11, after V lost 9 bases and J lost 1 base. The germline CDR1 and CDR2 sequences are MGHRA and YSYEKL. CDR3 amino acids: CASYPGQGPINYGYTF. The CDR3 coding sequence is TGCGCCAGTTATCCGGGACAGGGGCCGATTAACTATGGCTACACCTTC.

This chain connects TRBV27 to TRBJ2-2, with TRBD2 matching over 8 bases. Germline lookup yields CDR1 MNHEY and CDR2 SMNVEV (reference sequence). With V trimmed by 2 bases and J by 0 bases, 5 bases remained unmatched. This CDR3 spans 17 amino acids. The chain's CDR3 is CASSLIAGLANTGELFF. The CDR3 nucleotides read TGTGCCAGCAGTTTAATAGCGGGGCTCGCGAACACCGGGGAGCTGTTTTTT.

This chain links TRBV11-2 with TRBJ2-1; 14 bases are shared with TRBD2. The germline V gene has CDR1 SGHAT and CDR2 FQNNGV. The CDR3 runs to 15 residues. With 5 bases clipped from V and 8 bases from J, the junction kept 5 bases outside the gene matches. The CDR3 DNA reads as TGTGCCAGCAGCGCGGGACTAGCGGGAGCATATGAGCAGTTCTTC. This gives the protein CASSAGLAGAYEQFF.

The rearrangement links TRBV30 to TRBJ2-7; maybe TRBD2 (5 bases). Per germline, CDR1 GTSNPN and CDR2 SVGIG (reference sequence). V lost 4 bases to trimming and J lost 3 bases, with 7 bases between them. The CDR3 is 11 residues long. CDR3 amino acids: CAWNRGYEQYF. The DNA for the CDR3 is TGTGCCTGGAATCGGGGCTACGAGCAGTACTTC.

The genes are TRBV21-1 and TRBJ2-1; the table assigns TRBD2, which was not confirmed against the DNA. TRBV21-1 represents a pseudogene. The CDR3 sequence is 14 residues long. CDR3 nucleotides: TGTGCCATACCTAGCGGGATTACCTACAATGAGCAGTTCTTC. Translation: CAIPSGITYNEQFF.